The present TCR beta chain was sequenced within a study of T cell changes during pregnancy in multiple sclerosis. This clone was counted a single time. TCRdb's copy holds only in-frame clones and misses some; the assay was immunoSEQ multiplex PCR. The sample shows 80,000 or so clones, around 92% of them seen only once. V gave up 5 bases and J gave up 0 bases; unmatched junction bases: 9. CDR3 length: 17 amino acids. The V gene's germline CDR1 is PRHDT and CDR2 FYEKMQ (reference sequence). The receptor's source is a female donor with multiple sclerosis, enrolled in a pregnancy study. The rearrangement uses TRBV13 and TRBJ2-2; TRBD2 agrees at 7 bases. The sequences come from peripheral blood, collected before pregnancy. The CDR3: CASSTRPLAANTGELFF. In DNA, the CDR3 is TGTGCCAGCAGCACCCGCCCCCTAGCGGCGAACACCGGGGAGCTGTTTTTT.